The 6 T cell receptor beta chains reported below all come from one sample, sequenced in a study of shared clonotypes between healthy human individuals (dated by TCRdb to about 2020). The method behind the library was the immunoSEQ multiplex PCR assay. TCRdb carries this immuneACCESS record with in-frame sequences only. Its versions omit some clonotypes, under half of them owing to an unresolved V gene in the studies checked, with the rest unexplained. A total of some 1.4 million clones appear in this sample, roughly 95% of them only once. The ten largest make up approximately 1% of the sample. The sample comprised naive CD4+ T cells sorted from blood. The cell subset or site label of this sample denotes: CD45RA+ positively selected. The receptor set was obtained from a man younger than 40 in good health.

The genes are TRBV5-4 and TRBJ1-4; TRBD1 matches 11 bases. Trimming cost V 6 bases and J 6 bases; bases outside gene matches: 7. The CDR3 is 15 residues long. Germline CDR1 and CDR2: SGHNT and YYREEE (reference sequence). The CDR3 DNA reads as TGTGCCAGCACCAACGGACAGGGGGCGCATGAAAAACTGTTTTTT. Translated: CASTNGQGAHEKLFF.

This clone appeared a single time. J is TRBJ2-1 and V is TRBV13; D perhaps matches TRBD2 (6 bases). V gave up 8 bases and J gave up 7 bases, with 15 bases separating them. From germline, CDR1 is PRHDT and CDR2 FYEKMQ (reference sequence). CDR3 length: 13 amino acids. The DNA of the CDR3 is TGTGCCAGCGGAAGACTAGGGATGAATGAGCAGTTCTTC. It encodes CASGRLGMNEQFF.

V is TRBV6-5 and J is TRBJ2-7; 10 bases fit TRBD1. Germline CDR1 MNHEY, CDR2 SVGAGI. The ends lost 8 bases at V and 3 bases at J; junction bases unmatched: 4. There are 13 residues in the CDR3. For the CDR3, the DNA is TGTGCCAGCCGACAGGGGGCTGTCTACGAGCAGTACTTC. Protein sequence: CASRQGAVYEQYF.

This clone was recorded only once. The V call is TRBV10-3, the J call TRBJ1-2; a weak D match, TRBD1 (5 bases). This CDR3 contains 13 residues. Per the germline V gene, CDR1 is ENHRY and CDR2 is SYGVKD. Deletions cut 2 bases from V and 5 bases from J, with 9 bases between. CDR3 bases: TGTGCCATCAGTGAGGGGGACGGGTATGGCTACACCTTC. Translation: CAISEGDGYGYTF.

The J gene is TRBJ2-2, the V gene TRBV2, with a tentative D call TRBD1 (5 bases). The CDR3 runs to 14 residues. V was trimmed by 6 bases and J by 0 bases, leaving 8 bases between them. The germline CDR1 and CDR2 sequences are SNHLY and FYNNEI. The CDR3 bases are TGTGCCAGCAGGTACAGGTCGAACACCGGGGAGCTGTTTTTT. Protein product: CASRYRSNTGELFF.

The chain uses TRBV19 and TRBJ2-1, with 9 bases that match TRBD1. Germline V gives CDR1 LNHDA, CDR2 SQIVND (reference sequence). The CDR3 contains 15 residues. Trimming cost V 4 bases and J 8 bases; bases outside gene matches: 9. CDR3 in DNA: TGTGCCAGTAGTAACACCGGGACAGGGTCCCATGAGCAGTTCTTC. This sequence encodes CASSNTGTGSHEQFF.